This TCR beta chain was obtained from a study of Graves' ophthalmopathy and Graves' hyperthyroidism. CDR3 regions of TCR beta were amplified from RNA transcripts. HTBI-primed first-round RT-PCR preceded second-round multiplex PCR. TCRdb used MiXCR to reprocess the multiplex PCR reads, holding one entry per CDR3 protein. The data contain around 600,000 distinct CDR3 sequences, over 40% of them singletons. Comment on this clonotype: The antigen is undetermined.

The CDR3 totals 17 residues. V gave up 2 bases and J gave up 0 bases; unmatched junction bases: 8. Germline V gives CDR1 SGHVS, CDR2 FNYEAQ. The study, taken as a whole, reports: A majority of expanded thyroid clonotypes exceeding 0.001 frequency were likewise present in blood.

Diagnosis was based on clinical symptoms, serum thyroxine, TRAb, thyroid ultrasound and orbital computed tomography. Sequencing was carried out using peripheral blood. This TCR came from an adult man with Graves' ophthalmopathy. The rearrangement links TRBV7-6 to TRBJ2-7, with 9 bases matching TRBD2. CDR3: CASSLPALAGSSYEQYF. In DNA form, the CDR3 reads TGTGCCAGCAGCTTACCGGCCCTAGCGGGGAGCTCCTACGAGCAGTACTTC.